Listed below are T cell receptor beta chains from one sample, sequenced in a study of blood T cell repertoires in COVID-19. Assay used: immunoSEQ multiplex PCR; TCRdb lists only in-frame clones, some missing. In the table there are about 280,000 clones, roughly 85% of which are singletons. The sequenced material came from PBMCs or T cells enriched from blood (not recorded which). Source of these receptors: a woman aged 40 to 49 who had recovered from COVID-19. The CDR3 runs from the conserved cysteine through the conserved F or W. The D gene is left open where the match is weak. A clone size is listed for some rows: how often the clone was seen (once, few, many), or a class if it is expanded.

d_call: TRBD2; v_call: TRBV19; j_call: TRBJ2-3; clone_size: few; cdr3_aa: CASSVGLVAQYF; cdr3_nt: TGTGCCAGTAGTGTGGGACTAGTTGCGCAGTATTTT
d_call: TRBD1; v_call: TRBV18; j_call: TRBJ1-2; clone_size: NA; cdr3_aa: CASSPRGTGSYGYTF; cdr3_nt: TGTGCCAGCTCGCCACGGGGGACAGGGAGCTATGGCTACACCTTC
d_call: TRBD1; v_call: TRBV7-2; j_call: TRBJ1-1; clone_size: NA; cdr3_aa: CASSFRDRLNTEAFF; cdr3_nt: TGTGCCAGCAGCTTCCGGGACAGATTGAACACTGAAGCTTTCTTT
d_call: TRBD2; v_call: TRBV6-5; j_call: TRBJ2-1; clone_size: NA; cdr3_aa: CASRPPMGGNEQFF; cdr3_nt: TGTGCCAGCAGGCCCCCAATGGGGGGGAATGAGCAGTTCTTC
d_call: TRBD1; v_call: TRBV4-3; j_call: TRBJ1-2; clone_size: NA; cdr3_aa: CASSPGTGNYGYTF; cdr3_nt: TGCGCCAGCAGCCCTGGGACAGGAAACTATGGCTACACCTTC
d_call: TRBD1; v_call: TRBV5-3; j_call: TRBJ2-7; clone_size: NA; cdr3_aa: CARSRPRQDRGRDTGYEQYF; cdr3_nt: TGTGCCAGAAGCAGACCGCGGCAGGACAGGGGGCGAGATACGGGTTACGAGCAGTACTTC
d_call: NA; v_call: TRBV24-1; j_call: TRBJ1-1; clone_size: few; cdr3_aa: CATSEPTGAEAFF; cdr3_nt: TGTGCCACCAGTGAACCGACAGGCGCTGAAGCTTTCTTT
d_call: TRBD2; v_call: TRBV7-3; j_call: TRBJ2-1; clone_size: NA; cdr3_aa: CASSSQTSSGLEQFF; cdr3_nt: TGTGCCAGCAGCTCCCAGACTAGCAGCGGCCTTGAGCAGTTCTTC
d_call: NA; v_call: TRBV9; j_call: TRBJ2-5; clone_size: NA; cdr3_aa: CASSVFPLVGETQYF; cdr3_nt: TGTGCCAGCAGCGTATTTCCCCTAGTGGGTGAGACCCAGTACTTC
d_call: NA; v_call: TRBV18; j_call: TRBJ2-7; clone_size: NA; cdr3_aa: CASSPLQGPSYEQYF; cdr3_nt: TGTGCCAGCTCACCATTACAGGGCCCCTCCTACGAGCAGTACTTC
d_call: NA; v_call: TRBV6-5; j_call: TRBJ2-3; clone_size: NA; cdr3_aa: CASKTVSTDTQYF; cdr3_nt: TGTGCCAGCAAGACAGTAAGCACAGATACGCAGTATTTT
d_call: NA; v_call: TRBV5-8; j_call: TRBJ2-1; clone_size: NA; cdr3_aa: CASTPRTYNEQFF; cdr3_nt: TGTGCCAGCACCCCGAGGACCTACAATGAGCAGTTCTTC
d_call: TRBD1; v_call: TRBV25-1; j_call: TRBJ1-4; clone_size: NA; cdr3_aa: CASRDRGLRNEKLFF; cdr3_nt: TGTGCCAGCAGGGACAGGGGGCTAAGGAATGAAAAACTGTTTTTT
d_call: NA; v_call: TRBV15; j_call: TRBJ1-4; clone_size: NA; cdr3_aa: CATSRDTNEKLFF; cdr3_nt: TGTGCCACCAGCAGAGACACTAACGAAAAACTGTTTTTT
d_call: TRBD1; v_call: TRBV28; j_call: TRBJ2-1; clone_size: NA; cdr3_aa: CASSQTGYNEQFF; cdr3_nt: TGTGCCAGCAGTCAGACAGGGTACAATGAGCAGTTCTTC
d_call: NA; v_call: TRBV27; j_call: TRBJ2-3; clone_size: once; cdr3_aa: CASSRQVAADTQYF; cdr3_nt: TGTGCCAGCAGTAGACAGGTGGCGGCTGATACGCAGTATTTT
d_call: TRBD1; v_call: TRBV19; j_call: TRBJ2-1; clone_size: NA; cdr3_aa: CASSRAGQGTYSYNEQFF; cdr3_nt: TGTGCCAGTAGTAGGGCCGGACAGGGGACCTACTCCTACAATGAGCAGTTCTTC
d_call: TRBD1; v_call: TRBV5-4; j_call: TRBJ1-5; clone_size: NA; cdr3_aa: CASSFGTGADQPQHF; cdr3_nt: TGTGCCAGCAGCTTTGGGACAGGGGCGGACCAGCCCCAGCATTTT
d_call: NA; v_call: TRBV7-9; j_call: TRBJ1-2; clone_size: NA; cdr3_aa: CASSLDLASYGYTF; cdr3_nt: TGTGCCAGCAGCTTAGATTTGGCCTCCTATGGCTACACCTTC
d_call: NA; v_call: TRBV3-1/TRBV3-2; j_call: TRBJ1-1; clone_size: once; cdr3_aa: CASSQVVMSTEAFF; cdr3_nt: TGTGCCAGCAGCCAAGTTGTGATGAGCACTGAAGCTTTCTTT
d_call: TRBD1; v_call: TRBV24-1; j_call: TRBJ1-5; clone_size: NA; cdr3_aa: CATITNRDRDQPQHF; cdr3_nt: TGTGCCACCATAACGAACCGGGACAGGGATCAGCCCCAGCATTTT
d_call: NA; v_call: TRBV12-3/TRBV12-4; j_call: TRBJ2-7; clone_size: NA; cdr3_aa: CASSFGRRVQYF; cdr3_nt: TGTGCCAGCAGTTTTGGCAGGAGGGTGCAGTACTTC
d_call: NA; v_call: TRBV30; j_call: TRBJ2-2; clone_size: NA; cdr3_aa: CAWTGNTGELFF; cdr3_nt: TGTGCCTGGACAGGGAACACCGGGGAGCTGTTTTTT
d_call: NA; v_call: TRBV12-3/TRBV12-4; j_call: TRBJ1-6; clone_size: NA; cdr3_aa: CASSLVLQQPLHF; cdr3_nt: TGTGCCAGCAGTTTAGTGCTTCAACAACCCCTCCACTTT
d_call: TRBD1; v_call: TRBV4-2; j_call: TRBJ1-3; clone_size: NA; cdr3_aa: CASSQEDRAGNTIYF; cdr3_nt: TGTGCCAGCAGCCAAGAAGACAGGGCCGGAAACACCATATATTTT
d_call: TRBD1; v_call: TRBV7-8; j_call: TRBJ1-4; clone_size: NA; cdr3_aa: CASSANRGLGEKLFF; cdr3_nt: TGTGCCAGCAGCGCGAACAGGGGGCTCGGGGAAAAACTGTTTTTT
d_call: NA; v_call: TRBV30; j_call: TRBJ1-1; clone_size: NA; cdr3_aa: CAWSRGFGAFF; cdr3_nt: TGTGCCTGGAGCAGGGGCTTCGGAGCTTTCTTT
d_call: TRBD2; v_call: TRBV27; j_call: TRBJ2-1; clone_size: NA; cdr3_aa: CASSPLAGSYNEQFF; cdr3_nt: TGTGCCAGCAGTCCCCTAGCGGGGTCCTACAATGAGCAGTTCTTC
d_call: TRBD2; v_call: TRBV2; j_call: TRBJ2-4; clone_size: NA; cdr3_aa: CASSAGGSLNIQYF; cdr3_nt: TGTGCCAGCAGTGCTGGCGGGAGTTTAAACATTCAGTACTTC
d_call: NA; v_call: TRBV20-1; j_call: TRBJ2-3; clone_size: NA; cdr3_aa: CSASMSSTSTDTQYF; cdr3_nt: TGCAGTGCTAGTATGTCCTCGACTAGCACAGATACGCAGTATTTT
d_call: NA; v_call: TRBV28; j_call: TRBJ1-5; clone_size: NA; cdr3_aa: CASINWGVDNQPQHF; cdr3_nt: TGTGCCAGCATAAACTGGGGGGTAGACAATCAGCCCCAGCATTTT
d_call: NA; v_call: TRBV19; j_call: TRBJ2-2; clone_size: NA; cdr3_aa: CASSIDLFGIGHGELFF; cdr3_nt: TGTGCCAGTAGTATAGATCTTTTTGGTATAGGACACGGGGAGCTGTTTTTT
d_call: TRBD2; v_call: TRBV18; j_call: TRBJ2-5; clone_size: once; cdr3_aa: CASSPPSGRIEQETQYF; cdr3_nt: TGTGCCAGCTCACCACCTAGCGGGAGAATTGAACAAGAGACCCAGTACTTC
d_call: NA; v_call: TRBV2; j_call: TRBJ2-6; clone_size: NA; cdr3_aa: CASNRDGANVLTF; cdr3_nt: TGTGCCAGCAACAGGGATGGGGCCAACGTCCTGACTTTC
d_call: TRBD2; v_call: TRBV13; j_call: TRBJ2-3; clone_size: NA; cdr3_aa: CASSSGTSGTTDTQYF; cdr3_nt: TGTGCCAGCAGCTCCGGGACTAGCGGGACCACAGATACGCAGTATTTT
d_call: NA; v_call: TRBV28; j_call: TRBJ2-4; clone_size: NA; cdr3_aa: CASSFEAGAKNIQYF; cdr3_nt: TGTGCCAGCAGTTTCGAAGCAGGAGCCAAAAACATTCAGTACTTC
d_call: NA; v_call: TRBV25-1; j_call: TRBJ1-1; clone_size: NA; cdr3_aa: CASSESLPGPTEAFF; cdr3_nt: TGTGCCAGCAGTGAATCTCTCCCAGGGCCCACTGAAGCTTTCTTT
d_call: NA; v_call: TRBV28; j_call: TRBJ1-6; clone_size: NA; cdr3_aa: CASIQDLNSPLHF; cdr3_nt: TGTGCCAGCATTCAGGACTTAAATTCACCCCTCCACTTT
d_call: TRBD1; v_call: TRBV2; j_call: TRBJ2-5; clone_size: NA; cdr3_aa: CASKYYGTGDQETQYF; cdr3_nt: TGTGCCAGCAAGTACTACGGGACAGGCGACCAAGAGACCCAGTACTTC
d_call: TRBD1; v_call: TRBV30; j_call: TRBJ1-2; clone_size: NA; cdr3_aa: CAWSVTGTGGFGYTF; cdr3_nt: TGTGCCTGGAGTGTGACCGGGACAGGGGGCTTCGGCTACACCTTC
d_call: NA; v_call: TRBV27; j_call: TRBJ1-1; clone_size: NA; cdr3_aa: CASSRGRNTEAFF; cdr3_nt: TGTGCCAGCAGCCGGGGGAGGAACACTGAAGCTTTCTTT
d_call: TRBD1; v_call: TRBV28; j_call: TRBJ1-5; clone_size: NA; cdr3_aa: CASSSSGTGGQPQHF; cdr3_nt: TGTGCCAGCAGTTCCTCCGGGACAGGGGGCCAGCCCCAGCATTTT
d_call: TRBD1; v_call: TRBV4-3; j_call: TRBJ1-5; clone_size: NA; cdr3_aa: CASSPGQHYQPQHF; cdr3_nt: TGCGCCAGCAGCCCGGGACAGCACTATCAGCCCCAGCATTTT
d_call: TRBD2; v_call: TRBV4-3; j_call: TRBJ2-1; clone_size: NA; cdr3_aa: CASSQKGLAGGDNEQFF; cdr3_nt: TGCGCCAGCAGCCAAAAGGGACTAGCGGGAGGGGACAATGAGCAGTTCTTC
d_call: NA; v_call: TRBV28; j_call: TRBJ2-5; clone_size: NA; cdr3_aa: CASSFYGGGGKETQYF; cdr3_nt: TGTGCCAGCAGTTTCTATGGAGGGGGAGGGAAAGAGACCCAGTACTTC
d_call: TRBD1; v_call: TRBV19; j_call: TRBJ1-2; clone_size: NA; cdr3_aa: CASMGQETIAGYTF; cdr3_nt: TGTGCCAGTATGGGACAGGAAACAATCGCTGGCTACACCTTC
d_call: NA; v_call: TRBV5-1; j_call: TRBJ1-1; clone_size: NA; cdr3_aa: CASSLAPQALGSPEAFF; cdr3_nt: TGCGCCAGCAGCTTGGCCCCCCAGGCGTTAGGTAGTCCTGAAGCTTTCTTT
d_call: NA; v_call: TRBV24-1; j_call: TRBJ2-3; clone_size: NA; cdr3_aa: CATKSASDTQYF; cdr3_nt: TGTGCCACCAAATCCGCGTCCGATACGCAGTATTTT
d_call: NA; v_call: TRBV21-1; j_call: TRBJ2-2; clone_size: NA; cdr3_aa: CASSCPEPTGTGELFF; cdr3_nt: TGTGCCAGCAGCTGTCCTGAACCGACAGGGACCGGGGAGCTGTTTTTT
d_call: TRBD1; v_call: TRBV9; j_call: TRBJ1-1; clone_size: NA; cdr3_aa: CASSVLGDSMNTEAFF; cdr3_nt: TGTGCCAGCAGCGTATTAGGGGACAGTATGAACACTGAAGCTTTCTTT